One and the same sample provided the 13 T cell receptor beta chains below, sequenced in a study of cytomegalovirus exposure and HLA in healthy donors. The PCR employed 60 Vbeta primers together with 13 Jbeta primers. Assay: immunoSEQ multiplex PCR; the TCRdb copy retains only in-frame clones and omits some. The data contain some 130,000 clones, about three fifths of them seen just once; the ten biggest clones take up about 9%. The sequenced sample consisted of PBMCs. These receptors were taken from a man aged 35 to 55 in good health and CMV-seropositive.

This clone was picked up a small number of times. For the CDR3, the DNA is TGCAGCGCAGGGGGGAGGACAGTTACCCCCCACACTGAAGCTTTCTTT. Amino acid sequence: CSAGGRTVTPHTEAFF. The chain recombines TRBV29-1 with TRBJ1-1; 7 positions agree with TRBD1. This CDR3 spans 16 amino acids. CDR1 is SQVTM, CDR2 ANQGSEA, per germline. The junction had 17 bases not matched to a gene; V was cut back by 7 bases and J by 3 bases.

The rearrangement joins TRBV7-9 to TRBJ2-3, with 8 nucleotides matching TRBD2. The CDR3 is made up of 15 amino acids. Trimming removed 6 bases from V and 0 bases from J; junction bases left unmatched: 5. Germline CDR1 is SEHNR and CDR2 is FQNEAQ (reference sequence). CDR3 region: CASSLLAVSTDTQYF. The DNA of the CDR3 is TGTGCCAGCAGTCTACTAGCGGTCAGCACAGATACGCAGTATTTT.

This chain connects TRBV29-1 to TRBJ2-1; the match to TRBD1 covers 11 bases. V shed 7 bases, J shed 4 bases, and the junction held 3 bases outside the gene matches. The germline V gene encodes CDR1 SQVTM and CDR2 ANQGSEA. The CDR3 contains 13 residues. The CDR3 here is CSAGTGGYNEQFF. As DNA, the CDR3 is TGCAGCGCCGGGACAGGGGGGTACAATGAGCAGTTCTTC.

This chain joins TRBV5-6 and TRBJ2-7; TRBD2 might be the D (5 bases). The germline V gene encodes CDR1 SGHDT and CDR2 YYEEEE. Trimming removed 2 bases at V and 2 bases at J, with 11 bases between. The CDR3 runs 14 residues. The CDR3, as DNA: TGTGCCAGCAGCTTCGGACTCCTCCCCTACGAGCAGTACTTC. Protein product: CASSFGLLPYEQYF.

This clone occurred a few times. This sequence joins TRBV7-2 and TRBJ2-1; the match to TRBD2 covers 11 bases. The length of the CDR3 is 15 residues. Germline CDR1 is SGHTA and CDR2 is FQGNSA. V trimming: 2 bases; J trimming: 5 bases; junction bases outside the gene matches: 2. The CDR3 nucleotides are TGTGCCAGCAGCTTACTAGCGGGAGGACACAATGAGCAGTTCTTC. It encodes CASSLLAGGHNEQFF.

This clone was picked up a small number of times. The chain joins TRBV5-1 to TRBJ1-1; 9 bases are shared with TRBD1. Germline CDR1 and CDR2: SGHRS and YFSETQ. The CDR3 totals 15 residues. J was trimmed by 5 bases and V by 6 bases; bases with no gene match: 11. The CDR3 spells CASMDLTGGWTEAFF. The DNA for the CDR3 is TGCGCCAGCATGGATTTAACAGGGGGCTGGACTGAAGCTTTCTTT.

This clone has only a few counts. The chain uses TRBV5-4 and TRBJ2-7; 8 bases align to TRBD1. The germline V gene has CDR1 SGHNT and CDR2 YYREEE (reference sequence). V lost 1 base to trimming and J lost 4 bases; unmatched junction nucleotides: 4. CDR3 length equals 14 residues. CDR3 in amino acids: CASSLPGQGYEQYF. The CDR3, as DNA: TGTGCCAGCAGCTTGCCCGGACAGGGATACGAGCAGTACTTC.

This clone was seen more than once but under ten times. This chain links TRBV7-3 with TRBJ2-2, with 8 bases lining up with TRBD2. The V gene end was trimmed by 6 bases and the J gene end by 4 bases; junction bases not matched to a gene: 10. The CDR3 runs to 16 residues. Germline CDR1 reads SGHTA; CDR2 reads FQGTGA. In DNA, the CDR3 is TGTGCCAGCAGGGTAAATAGCGGGACGACCACCGGGGAGCTGTTTTTT. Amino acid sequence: CASRVNSGTTTGELFF.

CDR3 coding DNA: TGTGCCAGCAGTGAAGCGCCCCCGGGACAGGGGGCGGATACGCAGTATTTT. Protein: CASSEAPPGQGADTQYF. The chain couples TRBV2 to TRBJ2-3; the match to TRBD1 covers 12 bases. The CDR3 is made up of 17 amino acids. The trim removed 0 bases at V and 6 bases at J, leaving 7 bases unmatched. CDR1 and CDR2 (germline): SNHLY, FYNNEI.

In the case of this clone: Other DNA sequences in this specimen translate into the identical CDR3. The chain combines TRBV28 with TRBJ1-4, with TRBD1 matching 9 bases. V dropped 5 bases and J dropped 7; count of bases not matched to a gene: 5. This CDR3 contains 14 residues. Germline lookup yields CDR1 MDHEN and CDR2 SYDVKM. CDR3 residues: CASSPGQGSEKLFF. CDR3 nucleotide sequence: TGTGCCAGCAGTCCGGGACAGGGAAGTGAAAAACTGTTTTTT.

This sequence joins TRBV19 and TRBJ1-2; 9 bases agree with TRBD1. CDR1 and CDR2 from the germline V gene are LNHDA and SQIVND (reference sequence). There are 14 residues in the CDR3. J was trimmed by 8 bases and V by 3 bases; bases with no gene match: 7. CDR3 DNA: TGTGCCAGTAGTATCTTGGACAGGGGTGGCGGCTACACCTTC. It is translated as CASSILDRGGGYTF.

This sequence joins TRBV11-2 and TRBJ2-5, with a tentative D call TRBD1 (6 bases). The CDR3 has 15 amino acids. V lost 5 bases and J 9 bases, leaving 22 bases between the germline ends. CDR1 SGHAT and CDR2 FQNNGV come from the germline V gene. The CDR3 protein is CASSPMVAGARAQYF. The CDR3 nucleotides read TGTGCCAGCAGCCCGATGGTAGCAGGGGCGCGGGCCCAGTACTTC.

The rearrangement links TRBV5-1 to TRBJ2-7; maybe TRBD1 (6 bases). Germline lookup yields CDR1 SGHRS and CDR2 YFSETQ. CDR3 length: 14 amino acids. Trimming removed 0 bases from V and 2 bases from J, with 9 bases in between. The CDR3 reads CASSLGTAAYEQYF. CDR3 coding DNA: TGCGCCAGCAGCTTGGGGACAGCTGCCTACGAGCAGTACTTC.